The source of this T cell receptor (beta chain) is a study of STAT3 mutations in large granular lymphocyte leukemia. About the study: More than half of T-LGLL patients received immunosuppressive therapy.

As concerns this clone: The antigen is unknown.

Findings and limits, study-wide: Every T-LGLL patient had at least one immunodominant TCRbeta clonotype.

CDR1 and CDR2 from the germline V gene are LGHNA and YSLEER. V dropped 0 bases and J dropped 4 bases, with 12 bases sitting between them. This CDR3 comprises 15 residues. Clones were sequenced by immunoSEQ multiplex PCR, and TCRdb holds only the in-frame ones, with some missing. The profile shows 5,000 or so clones, around 71% of them singletons. What was sequenced was PBMCs. The V gene is TRBV4-3, the J gene TRBJ2-5; no reliable D call. The sequence came from a human donor with T large granular lymphocyte leukemia. Some clones in this sample may be carry-over from other donors' samples. CDR3 DNA: TGCGCCAGCAGCCAAGATTGGGCGATCCGAGAGACCCAGTACTTC. Translated, it gives CASSQDWAIRETQYF.